Listed below are T cell receptor beta chains from one sample, sequenced in a study of CD8 T cells in Susac syndrome. Via MiXCR, TCRdb re-called the immunoSEQ multiplex PCR reads, giving one row per CDR3 protein. The table lists some 200,000 distinct CDR3 sequences, approximately 95% of them singletons. The specimen was CD4+ T cells from PBMCs. Every receptor here comes from a human donor with Susac syndrome. The CDR3 runs from the conserved cysteine through the conserved F or W. The order of the fields is D gene, V gene, clone size, J gene, CDR3 protein, CDR3 DNA. D genes are given only for firm matches. Clone size is not always given. Where it is, it says once, few, many or a class for expanded clones.

d_gene: -
v_gene: TRBV15
abundance: -
j_gene: TRBJ2-7
CDR3aa: CATSNRDGYEQYF
CDR3nt: TGTGCCACCAGCAACCGCGATGGTTACGAGCAGTACTTC

d_gene: TRBD1
v_gene: TRBV9
abundance: -
j_gene: TRBJ2-1
CDR3aa: CASSEAGGEQFF
CDR3nt: TGTGCCAGCAGCGAGGCAGGGGGAGAGCAGTTCTTC

d_gene: -
v_gene: TRBV28
abundance: -
j_gene: TRBJ1-2
CDR3aa: CASRSAYGYTF
CDR3nt: TGTGCCAGCAGATCAGCCTATGGCTACACCTTC

d_gene: -
v_gene: TRBV4-2
abundance: -
j_gene: TRBJ1-2
CDR3aa: CASSQVKQGGHGYTF
CDR3nt: TGTGCCAGCAGCCAAGTTAAACAGGGAGGCCATGGCTACACCTTC

d_gene: TRBD2
v_gene: TRBV30
abundance: -
j_gene: TRBJ2-1
CDR3aa: CAWSLGSGANNEQFF
CDR3nt: TGTGCCTGGAGTTTAGGTAGCGGGGCGAACAATGAGCAGTTCTTC

d_gene: -
v_gene: TRBV11-2
abundance: -
j_gene: TRBJ2-7
CDR3aa: CASSLGLGGYEQYF
CDR3nt: TGTGCCAGCAGCTTGGGGCTAGGGGGCTACGAGCAGTACTTC

d_gene: -
v_gene: TRBV5-1
abundance: -
j_gene: TRBJ1-1
CDR3aa: CASRSAVGGPGSEAFF
CDR3nt: TGCGCCAGCCGATCTGCCGTTGGGGGACCGGGGTCTGAAGCTTTCTTT

d_gene: -
v_gene: TRBV4-1
abundance: -
j_gene: TRBJ1-2
CDR3aa: CASSSSASANYGYTF
CDR3nt: TGCGCCAGCAGCAGCAGTGCTTCAGCTAACTATGGCTACACCTTC

d_gene: -
v_gene: TRBV12-5
abundance: -
j_gene: TRBJ2-3
CDR3aa: CASGSPRRVDTQYF
CDR3nt: TGTGCTAGTGGTTCACCCCGGAGGGTGGATACGCAGTATTTT

d_gene: -
v_gene: TRBV5-4
abundance: -
j_gene: TRBJ2-3
CDR3aa: CASSLIAGITDTQYF
CDR3nt: TGTGCCAGCAGCTTGATCGCAGGGATCACAGATACGCAGTATTTT

d_gene: TRBD1
v_gene: TRBV6-2/TRBV6-3
abundance: -
j_gene: TRBJ1-2
CDR3aa: CASYRTGDGYTF
CDR3nt: TGTGCCAGCTATCGGACAGGGGATGGCTACACCTTC

d_gene: -
v_gene: TRBV5-4
abundance: few
j_gene: TRBJ2-3
CDR3aa: CASSLRGTDTQYF
CDR3nt: TGTGCCAGCAGTTTAAGAGGGACAGATACGCAGTATTTT

d_gene: TRBD1
v_gene: TRBV12-5
abundance: once
j_gene: TRBJ2-4
CDR3aa: CASGLSRGNKNIQYF
CDR3nt: TGTGCTAGTGGTTTGTCCAGGGGGAACAAAAACATTCAGTACTTC

d_gene: -
v_gene: TRBV6-1
abundance: -
j_gene: TRBJ2-3
CDR3aa: CASAKGREPSSDTQYF
CDR3nt: TGTGCCAGCGCCAAGGGAAGGGAACCATCCTCGGATACGCAGTATTTT

d_gene: -
v_gene: TRBV30
abundance: once
j_gene: TRBJ2-3
CDR3aa: CAWTSLEAQYF
CDR3nt: TGTGCCTGGACCTCACTAGAGGCGCAGTATTTT

d_gene: -
v_gene: TRBV7-2
abundance: -
j_gene: TRBJ1-6
CDR3aa: CASSWREDFGSPLHF
CDR3nt: TGTGCCAGCAGCTGGCGGGAGGACTTCGGTTCACCCCTCCACTTT

d_gene: -
v_gene: TRBV20-1
abundance: -
j_gene: TRBJ1-2
CDR3aa: CSARDAQNYGYTF
CDR3nt: TGCAGTGCTAGAGATGCGCAGAACTATGGCTACACCTTC

d_gene: -
v_gene: TRBV2
abundance: -
j_gene: TRBJ2-1
CDR3aa: CASIQEVIAYNEQFF
CDR3nt: TGTGCCAGCATACAAGAGGTGATCGCCTACAATGAGCAGTTCTTC

d_gene: TRBD1
v_gene: TRBV29-1
abundance: -
j_gene: TRBJ1-2
CDR3aa: CSVAGTGSYGYTF
CDR3nt: TGCAGCGTTGCCGGGACAGGGAGTTACGGCTACACCTTC

d_gene: -
v_gene: TRBV7-2
abundance: -
j_gene: TRBJ2-7
CDR3aa: CASSYRGGTGMHEQYF
CDR3nt: TGTGCCAGCAGCTATCGCGGGGGGACAGGGATGCACGAGCAGTACTTC

d_gene: -
v_gene: TRBV29-1
abundance: -
j_gene: TRBJ1-3
CDR3aa: CGTYSGNTIYF
CDR3nt: TGCGGTACCTACTCTGGAAACACCATATATTTT

d_gene: -
v_gene: TRBV5-1
abundance: -
j_gene: TRBJ1-2
CDR3aa: CASSLTTGKFGGYTF
CDR3nt: TGTGCCAGCAGCTTGACCACAGGGAAATTTGGTGGCTACACCTTC

d_gene: -
v_gene: TRBV3-1
abundance: -
j_gene: TRBJ2-5
CDR3aa: CASSQDLSGVKETQYF
CDR3nt: TGTGCCAGCAGCCAAGATCTTTCAGGAGTCAAAGAGACCCAGTACTTC

d_gene: -
v_gene: TRBV5-4
abundance: -
j_gene: TRBJ1-5
CDR3aa: CASSFPGANQPQHF
CDR3nt: TGTGCCAGCAGCTTTCCAGGGGCCAATCAGCCCCAGCATTTT

d_gene: TRBD1
v_gene: TRBV13
abundance: -
j_gene: TRBJ2-7
CDR3aa: CASSFLTGGDRIYEQYF
CDR3nt: TGTGCCAGCAGCTTCTTAACAGGGGGAGATAGGATCTACGAGCAGTACTTC

d_gene: -
v_gene: TRBV3-1
abundance: -
j_gene: TRBJ2-1
CDR3aa: CASSHSEKDPYNEQFF
CDR3nt: TGTGCCAGCAGCCACTCCGAAAAGGACCCGTACAATGAGCAGTTCTTC

d_gene: -
v_gene: TRBV19
abundance: -
j_gene: TRBJ2-1
CDR3aa: CASSIDLGHSYNEQFF
CDR3nt: TGTGCCAGTAGTATAGATCTGGGCCACTCCTACAATGAGCAGTTCTTC

d_gene: -
v_gene: TRBV11-2
abundance: -
j_gene: TRBJ2-4
CDR3aa: CASSLHPGNIQYF
CDR3nt: TGTGCCAGCAGCTTACATCCGGGAAACATTCAGTACTTC

d_gene: TRBD2
v_gene: TRBV7-3
abundance: -
j_gene: TRBJ2-7
CDR3aa: CASSLNPATSAGSYEQYF
CDR3nt: TGTGCCAGCAGCTTAAACCCCGCGACTAGCGCTGGCTCCTACGAGCAGTACTTC

d_gene: -
v_gene: TRBV19
abundance: -
j_gene: TRBJ1-1
CDR3aa: CASSSQGDTEAFF
CDR3nt: TGTGCCAGTAGTTCTCAAGGGGACACTGAAGCTTTCTTT

d_gene: -
v_gene: TRBV7-2
abundance: once
j_gene: TRBJ1-1
CDR3aa: CASSLGSGNTEAFF
CDR3nt: TGTGCCAGCAGCTTAGGGTCGGGGAACACTGAAGCTTTCTTT

d_gene: -
v_gene: TRBV28
abundance: -
j_gene: TRBJ2-6
CDR3aa: CATRRGSAGANVLTF
CDR3nt: TGTGCCACCAGACGGGGTTCGGCTGGGGCCAACGTCCTGACTTTC

d_gene: -
v_gene: TRBV27
abundance: -
j_gene: TRBJ2-1
CDR3aa: CASSPRTGFSYNEQFF
CDR3nt: TGTGCCAGCAGCCCCCGGACGGGTTTCTCCTACAATGAGCAGTTCTTC

d_gene: TRBD2
v_gene: TRBV12-3/TRBV12-4
abundance: -
j_gene: TRBJ2-7
CDR3aa: CASSLSLAGGPYEQYF
CDR3nt: TGTGCCAGCAGCCTTAGTCTGGCGGGGGGGCCCTACGAGCAGTACTTC

d_gene: -
v_gene: TRBV27
abundance: once
j_gene: TRBJ1-1
CDR3aa: CASSPGLLGAEAFF
CDR3nt: TGTGCCAGCAGTCCCGGACTTCTTGGCGCTGAAGCTTTCTTT

d_gene: TRBD1
v_gene: TRBV14
abundance: -
j_gene: TRBJ2-5
CDR3aa: CASSQVRTGGTQYF
CDR3nt: TGTGCCAGCAGCCAAGTACGGACAGGAGGGACCCAGTACTTC

d_gene: -
v_gene: TRBV9
abundance: -
j_gene: TRBJ1-3
CDR3aa: CASSFQGDGNTIYF
CDR3nt: TGTGCCAGCAGCTTTCAGGGAGACGGAAACACCATATATTTT

d_gene: -
v_gene: TRBV12-3/TRBV12-4
abundance: -
j_gene: TRBJ2-5
CDR3aa: CASSTWALQETQYF
CDR3nt: TGTGCCAGCAGCACCTGGGCCCTCCAAGAGACCCAGTACTTC

d_gene: -
v_gene: TRBV30
abundance: -
j_gene: TRBJ2-3
CDR3aa: CAWSLQPMPSTDTQYF
CDR3nt: TGTGCCTGGAGTTTACAGCCGATGCCTAGCACAGATACGCAGTATTTT

d_gene: TRBD2
v_gene: TRBV15
abundance: -
j_gene: TRBJ2-3
CDR3aa: CATSFLAGGGTDTQYF
CDR3nt: TGTGCCACCAGCTTCTTGGCGGGGGGGGGCACAGATACGCAGTATTTT

d_gene: TRBD2
v_gene: TRBV5-4
abundance: once
j_gene: TRBJ2-5
CDR3aa: CASSSAPLAGGSYQETQYF
CDR3nt: TGTGCCAGCAGCTCCGCACCTTTAGCGGGGGGTTCATACCAAGAGACCCAGTACTTC

d_gene: TRBD2
v_gene: TRBV2
abundance: -
j_gene: TRBJ2-1
CDR3aa: CASGVGGLDEQFF
CDR3nt: TGTGCCAGCGGTGTGGGAGGGTTGGATGAGCAGTTCTTC

d_gene: -
v_gene: TRBV19
abundance: -
j_gene: TRBJ1-1
CDR3aa: CASRSGITEAFF
CDR3nt: TGTGCCAGTAGGTCGGGGATCACTGAAGCTTTCTTT

d_gene: -
v_gene: TRBV3-1
abundance: -
j_gene: TRBJ1-2
CDR3aa: CASSLDPLNGYTF
CDR3nt: TGTGCCAGCAGCCTGGACCCGTTGAACGGCTACACCTTC

d_gene: TRBD2
v_gene: TRBV3-1
abundance: -
j_gene: TRBJ2-7
CDR3aa: CASSLRTSRPYEQYF
CDR3nt: TGTGCCAGCAGCCTGAGGACTAGTCGTCCCTACGAGCAGTACTTC

d_gene: -
v_gene: TRBV20-1
abundance: -
j_gene: TRBJ2-5
CDR3aa: CSARDFKGSGQETQYF
CDR3nt: TGCAGTGCTAGAGATTTCAAAGGGAGCGGACAAGAGACCCAGTACTTC

d_gene: TRBD1
v_gene: TRBV7-8
abundance: -
j_gene: TRBJ1-1
CDR3aa: CASSYRTGMNTEAFF
CDR3nt: TGTGCCAGCAGCTACAGGACAGGGATGAACACTGAAGCTTTCTTT

d_gene: TRBD2
v_gene: TRBV7-2
abundance: -
j_gene: TRBJ2-7
CDR3aa: CASTQAGEIAGYEQYF
CDR3nt: TGTGCCAGCACCCAAGCGGGGGAAATTGCGGGGTACGAGCAGTACTTC

d_gene: -
v_gene: TRBV4-2
abundance: -
j_gene: TRBJ2-3
CDR3aa: CASSPASIAGWTDTQYF
CDR3nt: TGTGCCAGCAGCCCTGCGTCTATTGCGGGGTGGACAGATACGCAGTATTTT

d_gene: -
v_gene: TRBV7-3
abundance: -
j_gene: TRBJ1-1
CDR3aa: CASSLAQNTEAFF
CDR3nt: TGTGCCAGCAGCTTAGCCCAGAACACTGAAGCTTTCTTT

d_gene: TRBD1
v_gene: TRBV7-3
abundance: once
j_gene: TRBJ2-1
CDR3aa: CASSLTGGARNEQFF
CDR3nt: TGTGCCAGCAGCTTAACAGGGGGCGCGAGGAATGAGCAGTTCTTC

d_gene: -
v_gene: TRBV6-5
abundance: -
j_gene: TRBJ1-5
CDR3aa: CASSPDRNQPQHF
CDR3nt: TGTGCCAGCAGTCCAGACAGAAATCAGCCCCAGCATTTT

d_gene: -
v_gene: TRBV7-2
abundance: -
j_gene: TRBJ1-3
CDR3aa: CASSLGGLGNTIYF
CDR3nt: TGTGCCAGCAGCTTAGGAGGGTTGGGAAACACCATATATTTT

d_gene: TRBD2
v_gene: TRBV19
abundance: -
j_gene: TRBJ2-7
CDR3aa: CASSIQRGWYEQYF
CDR3nt: TGTGCCAGTAGTATACAGCGGGGATGGTACGAGCAGTACTTC